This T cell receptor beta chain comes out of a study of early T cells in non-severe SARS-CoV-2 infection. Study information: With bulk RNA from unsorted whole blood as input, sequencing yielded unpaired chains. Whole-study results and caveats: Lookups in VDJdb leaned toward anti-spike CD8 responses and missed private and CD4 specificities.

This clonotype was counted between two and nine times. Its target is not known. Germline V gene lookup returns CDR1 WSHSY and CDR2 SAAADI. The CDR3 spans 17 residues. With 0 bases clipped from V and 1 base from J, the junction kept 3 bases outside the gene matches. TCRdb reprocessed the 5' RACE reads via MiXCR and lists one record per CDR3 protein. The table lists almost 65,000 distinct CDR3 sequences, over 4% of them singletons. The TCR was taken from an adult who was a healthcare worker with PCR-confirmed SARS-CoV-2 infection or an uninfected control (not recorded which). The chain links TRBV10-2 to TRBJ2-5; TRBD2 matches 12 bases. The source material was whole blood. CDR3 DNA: TGCGCCAGCAGTGAGTCACTAGCGGGAGGTCCCCAAGAGACCCAGTACTTC. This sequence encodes CASSESLAGGPQETQYF.